Listed below are T cell receptor beta chains from one sample, sequenced in a study of T cell responses to AZD1222 COVID-19 vaccine. This table comes from immunoSEQ multiplex PCR, and its TCRdb copy is limited to in-frame clones, with some not included. The table records 120,000 or so clones, about nine tenths of them present only once. The sequencing here drew on peripheral blood, taken on day 0 of AZD1222 vaccination. The receptors were gathered from an adult in good health. Each CDR3 is given with its conserved first and last residue. D genes are given only for firm matches. Part of the rows lack a size; the others show once, few, many or a class for expanded clones.

J: TRBJ1-5; V: TRBV6-2/TRBV6-3; D: .; size: .; CDR3: CASSATENQPQHF; DNA: TGTGCCAGCAGTGCCACAGAAAATCAGCCCCAGCATTTT
J: TRBJ2-3; V: TRBV9; D: .; size: .; CDR3: CASSSEATETDTQYF; DNA: TGTGCCAGCAGCTCTGAAGCGACGGAGACAGATACGCAGTATTTT
J: TRBJ1-2; V: TRBV10-3; D: TRBD1; size: once; CDR3: CATGGQGFGYTF; DNA: TGTGCCACGGGCGGACAGGGGTTTGGCTACACCTTC
J: TRBJ2-1; V: TRBV3-1/TRBV3-2; D: .; size: once; CDR3: CASSQDLRAVNEQFF; DNA: TGTGCCAGCAGCCAAGATTTAAGGGCCGTGAATGAGCAGTTCTTC
J: TRBJ2-1; V: TRBV4-2; D: TRBD1; size: .; CDR3: CASSQEQGPYNEQFF; DNA: TGTGCCAGCAGCCAAGAACAGGGGCCCTACAATGAGCAGTTCTTC
J: TRBJ1-2; V: TRBV10-3; D: TRBD1; size: .; CDR3: CAISEQGGTAYGYTF; DNA: TGTGCCATCAGTGAACAGGGTGGGACAGCCTATGGCTACACCTTC
J: TRBJ2-6; V: TRBV18; D: .; size: few; CDR3: CASSPLSSGANVLTF; DNA: TGTGCCAGCTCACCACTAAGCTCTGGGGCCAACGTCCTGACTTTC
J: TRBJ2-2; V: TRBV5-1; D: .; size: .; CDR3: CASSLDTRNTGELFF; DNA: TGCGCCAGCAGCCTGGACACTCGGAACACCGGGGAGCTGTTTTTT
J: TRBJ1-1; V: TRBV6-5; D: .; size: .; CDR3: CASSYSGGLGEAFF; DNA: TGTGCCAGCAGTTACTCGGGAGGGTTGGGTGAAGCTTTCTTT
J: TRBJ1-6; V: TRBV6-5; D: .; size: .; CDR3: CASSSPTVKYSPLHF; DNA: TGTGCCAGCAGTTCCCCGACAGTGAAATATTCACCCCTCCACTTT
J: TRBJ2-2; V: TRBV19; D: .; size: .; CDR3: CASSVRRSASTGELFF; DNA: TGTGCCAGTAGTGTCCGACGGTCGGCGAGCACCGGGGAGCTGTTTTTT
J: TRBJ1-6; V: TRBV28; D: .; size: .; CDR3: CASQGRLDSPLHF; DNA: TGTGCCAGCCAAGGCAGGCTCGATTCACCCCTCCACTTT
J: TRBJ2-7; V: TRBV5-1; D: .; size: .; CDR3: CASRIRTSSYEQYF; DNA: TGCGCCAGCCGGATAAGGACGAGCTCCTACGAGCAGTACTTC
J: TRBJ2-4; V: TRBV5-1; D: .; size: .; CDR3: CASSPRGTWDIQYF; DNA: TGCGCCAGCAGCCCCAGGGGAACCTGGGACATTCAGTACTTC
J: TRBJ1-5; V: TRBV28; D: .; size: .; CDR3: CASSRQDGQPQHF; DNA: TGTGCCAGCAGTCGACAGGACGGTCAGCCCCAGCATTTT
J: TRBJ2-7; V: TRBV27; D: .; size: .; CDR3: CASSPLMGPHEQYF; DNA: TGTGCCAGCAGTCCCCTCATGGGACCCCACGAGCAGTACTTC
J: TRBJ2-5; V: TRBV9; D: .; size: once; CDR3: CASSITGTPKETQYF; DNA: TGTGCCAGCAGCATTACCGGGACTCCTAAAGAGACCCAGTACTTC
J: TRBJ2-3; V: TRBV11-2; D: TRBD2; size: .; CDR3: CASRSSGSDTQYF; DNA: TGTGCCAGCAGATCTAGCGGGAGTGATACGCAGTATTTT
J: TRBJ1-3; V: TRBV6-1; D: TRBD1; size: .; CDR3: CASSEWTGGSLSSGNTIYF; DNA: TGTGCCAGCAGTGAATGGACAGGGGGTAGCTTGAGCTCTGGAAACACCATATATTTT
J: TRBJ2-3; V: TRBV29-1; D: TRBD1; size: .; CDR3: CSVARTGALTDTQYF; DNA: TGCAGCGTTGCCAGGACAGGGGCTCTAACAGATACGCAGTATTTT
J: TRBJ2-1; V: TRBV7-9; D: .; size: .; CDR3: CASSLRGNSYNEQFF; DNA: TGTGCCAGCAGCTTACGGGGTAACTCCTACAATGAGCAGTTCTTC
J: TRBJ1-2; V: TRBV28; D: TRBD1; size: .; CDR3: CASSQGASFGYTF; DNA: TGTGCCAGCAGTCAGGGGGCGAGTTTTGGCTACACCTTC
J: TRBJ2-7; V: TRBV3-1/TRBV3-2; D: TRBD1; size: .; CDR3: CASSRGQPVAPYEQYF; DNA: TGTGCCAGCAGCCGGGGACAGCCCGTTGCCCCCTACGAGCAGTACTTC
J: TRBJ1-4; V: TRBV2; D: .; size: .; CDR3: CATRGTNEKLFF; DNA: TGTGCCACTAGGGGAACTAATGAAAAACTGTTTTTT
J: TRBJ2-1; V: TRBV29-1; D: .; size: .; CDR3: CSVEGSGQKYNEQFF; DNA: TGCAGCGTTGAGGGTTCGGGGCAGAAATACAATGAGCAGTTCTTC
J: TRBJ1-2; V: TRBV7-9; D: .; size: .; CDR3: CASSLGDPRHTF; DNA: TGTGCCAGCAGCTTAGGGGACCCACGTCACACCTTC
J: TRBJ1-2; V: TRBV28; D: TRBD1; size: once; CDR3: CASSSLDRGQDGYTF; DNA: TGTGCCAGCAGTTCCCTCGACAGGGGGCAGGATGGCTACACCTTC
J: TRBJ2-5; V: TRBV24-1; D: TRBD1; size: .; CDR3: CATSESGTGSEETQYF; DNA: TGTGCCACCAGTGAGTCCGGGACAGGGAGCGAAGAGACCCAGTACTTC
J: TRBJ1-1; V: TRBV7-9; D: .; size: .; CDR3: CASSLSRDTEAFF; DNA: TGTGCCAGCAGCTTATCCAGGGACACTGAAGCTTTCTTT
J: TRBJ2-5; V: TRBV5-4; D: .; size: .; CDR3: CASSPQTVVAGETQYF; DNA: TGTGCCAGCAGCCCCCAAACAGTAGTGGCGGGGGAGACCCAGTACTTC
J: TRBJ1-2; V: TRBV28; D: .; size: .; CDR3: CASRPEAYGYTF; DNA: TGTGCCAGCAGGCCAGAAGCCTATGGCTACACCTTC
J: TRBJ2-3; V: TRBV11-2; D: TRBD2; size: .; CDR3: CASSLSLAGGPGDTQYF; DNA: TGTGCCAGCAGCCTGAGTCTAGCGGGAGGGCCGGGAGATACGCAGTATTTT
J: TRBJ1-2; V: TRBV7-2; D: .; size: .; CDR3: CASSLVGGYGYTF; DNA: TGTGCCAGCAGCTTAGTTGGGGGTTATGGCTACACCTTC
J: TRBJ2-1; V: TRBV6-2/TRBV6-3; D: .; size: .; CDR3: CASSYGANNEQFF; DNA: TGTGCCAGCAGTTACGGGGCTAACAATGAGCAGTTCTTC
J: TRBJ2-7; V: TRBV5-1; D: TRBD1; size: .; CDR3: CASSLPEGQGAREQYF; DNA: TGCGCCAGCAGCTTGCCAGAGGGACAGGGGGCAAGGGAGCAGTACTTC
J: TRBJ2-1; V: TRBV5-5; D: .; size: .; CDR3: CASSSLVRNEQFF; DNA: TGTGCCAGCAGCTCCCTGGTTAGGAATGAGCAGTTCTTC
J: TRBJ1-5; V: TRBV7-2; D: .; size: .; CDR3: CASSASSSNQPQHF; DNA: TGTGCCAGCAGCGCCAGTTCGAGCAATCAGCCCCAGCATTTT
J: TRBJ1-2; V: TRBV7-2; D: TRBD1; size: .; CDR3: CASSRDSLANYGYTF; DNA: TGTGCCAGCAGCCGGGACAGTCTAGCTAACTATGGCTACACCTTC
J: TRBJ2-1; V: TRBV10-1; D: TRBD2; size: .; CDR3: CASSESLAGVNEQFF; DNA: TGCGCCAGCAGTGAGAGTTTAGCGGGAGTAAATGAGCAGTTCTTC
J: TRBJ1-3; V: TRBV6-5; D: .; size: .; CDR3: CASSYKSSGNTIYF; DNA: TGTGCCAGCAGTTACAAGAGCTCTGGAAACACCATATATTTT
J: TRBJ1-1; V: TRBV3-1/TRBV3-2; D: TRBD1; size: .; CDR3: CASSAPGQGAFEAFF; DNA: TGTGCCAGCAGCGCTCCGGGACAGGGGGCCTTTGAAGCTTTCTTT
J: TRBJ2-2; V: TRBV19; D: TRBD2; size: .; CDR3: CAVARASGRGAGELFF; DNA: TGTGCAGTCGCGAGGGCTAGCGGGAGAGGGGCCGGGGAGCTGTTTTTT
J: TRBJ2-5; V: TRBV5-1; D: .; size: .; CDR3: CASSLLGEETQYF; DNA: TGCGCCAGCAGCTTGTTGGGGGAAGAGACCCAGTACTTC
J: TRBJ1-5; V: TRBV6-5; D: .; size: .; CDR3: CASSWTENQPQHF; DNA: TGTGCCAGCAGTTGGACAGAAAATCAGCCCCAGCATTTT
J: TRBJ2-3; V: TRBV6-2/TRBV6-3; D: TRBD2; size: .; CDR3: CASSKAQGLAATDTQYF; DNA: TGTGCCAGCAGTAAGGCCCAGGGACTAGCGGCCACAGATACGCAGTATTTT
J: TRBJ1-5; V: TRBV6-5; D: .; size: .; CDR3: CASSYATGAQPQHF; DNA: TGTGCCAGCAGTTATGCGACTGGGGCTCAGCCCCAGCATTTT
J: TRBJ2-1; V: TRBV12-3/TRBV12-4; D: .; size: .; CDR3: CASSKIFYNEQFF; DNA: TGTGCCAGCAGCAAGATTTTCTACAATGAGCAGTTCTTC
J: TRBJ2-7; V: TRBV27; D: .; size: .; CDR3: CASMGRGRNSYEQYF; DNA: TGTGCCAGCATGGGGAGAGGGCGGAATTCCTACGAGCAGTACTTC
J: TRBJ2-1; V: TRBV28; D: TRBD1; size: .; CDR3: CASSLDRGRNEQFF; DNA: TGTGCCAGCAGTTTGGACAGGGGACGCAATGAGCAGTTCTTC
J: TRBJ1-1; V: TRBV11-3; D: .; size: once; CDR3: CASSLSGNTEAFF; DNA: TGTGCCAGCAGCTTATCAGGGAACACTGAAGCTTTCTTT
J: TRBJ1-2; V: TRBV7-9; D: TRBD1; size: .; CDR3: CASSSRGQGVLRGYTF; DNA: TGTGCCAGCAGCTCGAGGGGACAGGGGGTCTTACGGGGCTACACCTTC
J: TRBJ2-3; V: TRBV6-6; D: TRBD2; size: .; CDR3: CASRPSGTGTDTQYF; DNA: TGTGCCAGCAGACCGAGCGGGACGGGCACAGATACGCAGTATTTT
J: TRBJ1-3; V: TRBV2; D: .; size: .; CDR3: CASSVGRDSGNTIYF; DNA: TGTGCCAGCAGTGTAGGCAGAGACTCTGGAAACACCATATATTTT
J: TRBJ2-7; V: TRBV2; D: TRBD1; size: .; CDR3: CASSWDRIEQYF; DNA: TGTGCCAGCAGTTGGGACAGGATAGAGCAGTACTTC
J: TRBJ1-5; V: TRBV2; D: .; size: .; CDR3: CASSDGAGRQPQHF; DNA: TGTGCCAGCAGTGATGGGGCAGGGCGGCAGCCCCAGCATTTT